The 19 T cell receptor beta chains below come from one sample, sequenced in a study of T-cell reconstitution after alpha-beta-depleted transplantation in children. For TCRbeta, the library was prepared with unique molecular identifiers. TCRdb ran MiXCR on the PCR reads and lists one entry per CDR3 protein. The sample records hundreds of thousands of distinct CDR3 sequences, about 12% being singletons. The sample in question was PBMCs, obtained before TCRalphabeta/CD19-depleted stem cell transplant. Every receptor here comes from a girl aged 2-10 years with congenital amegakaryocytic thrombocytopenia, due to receive a stem cell transplant.

This clonotype occurred many times. V and J are TRBV7-2 and TRBJ2-5, with D hard to call. The germline V and J ends were trimmed by 2 bases and 3 bases, with 10 bases remaining between them. Germline assignment: CDR1 SGHTA and CDR2 FQGNSA. This CDR3 is 14 amino acids long. In nucleotides, the CDR3 is TGTGCCAGCAGCTTACAACAGAGTAAAGAGACCCAGTACTTC. It yields the protein CASSLQQSKETQYF.

This clonotype was detected many times. The V call is TRBV24-1, the J call TRBJ2-3, with 7 positions matching TRBD2. Germline V CDR1 and CDR2: KGHDR, SFDVKD. CDR3 length: 16 amino acids. The V gene end was trimmed by 1 base and the J gene end by 5 bases; junction bases not matched to a gene: 8. The CDR3 nucleotides are TGTGCCACCAGTGATTTTGGCGGGAGAGGTGAAGATACGCAGTATTTT. Its translation is CATSDFGGRGEDTQYF.

The V gene is TRBV4-1, the J gene TRBJ2-7; 10 positions agree with TRBD2. J was trimmed by 3 bases and V by 1 base; bases with no gene match: 12. Looked up from germline, CDR1 is MGHRA and CDR2 is YSYEKL. This CDR3 contains 18 residues. The CDR3 spells CASSQGSVAGGPRYEQYF. The CDR3 coding sequence is TGCGCCAGCAGCCAAGGTTCGGTAGCGGGAGGCCCTCGCTACGAGCAGTACTTC.

This clonotype turned up a few times. This chain joins TRBV5-1 and TRBJ2-2; the match to TRBD2 covers 15 bases. Per germline, CDR1 SGHRS and CDR2 YFSETQ. The ends lost 4 bases at V and 5 bases at J; junction bases unmatched: 12. The CDR3 is made up of 19 amino acids. DNA for the CDR3: TGCGCCAGCAGCATCCTCCCGGGACTAGCGGGAGGAGGGACCGGGGAGCTGTTTTTT. It codes for CASSILPGLAGGGTGELFF.

This clonotype has only a few counts. The chain has TRBV7-9 and TRBJ2-5; maybe TRBD1 (5 bases). Trimming removed 9 bases from V and 1 base from J, with 18 bases in between. Germline values: CDR1 SEHNR, CDR2 FQNEAQ (reference sequence). This CDR3 is 15 amino acids long. CDR3 protein: CASSITGAFQETQYF. The CDR3 bases are TGTGCCAGTAGTATTACAGGAGCCTTCCAAGAGACCCAGTACTTC. Full variable domain (remainder filled in from reference TRBV7-9 and TRBJ2-5): DTGVSQNPRHKITKRGQNVTFRCDPISEHNRLYWYRQTLGQGPEFLTYFQNEAQLEKSRLLSDRFSAERPKGSFSTLEIQRTEQGDSAMYLCASSITGAFQETQYFGPGTRLLVL.

This clonotype was detected many times. This chain links TRBV7-8 with TRBJ2-5; possibly TRBD2 for D (6 bases). V lost 5 bases, J lost 2 bases, and 12 bases lay in between. From germline, CDR1 is SGHVS and CDR2 FQNEAQ. The CDR3 is 14 residues long. The CDR3 spells CASSQGGEQETQYF. CDR3 sequence (DNA): TGTGCCAGCAGCCAAGGCGGGGAACAAGAGACCCAGTACTTC.

This clonotype was counted only a few times. The rearrangement uses TRBV5-6 and TRBJ2-4; D call uncertain. The CDR3 length is 14 residues. Germline V CDR1 and CDR2: SGHDT, YYEEEE. With 0 bases removed from V and 1 base from J, the gap between germline ends came to 5 bases. In DNA form, the CDR3 reads TGTGCCAGCAGCTTGGACGTGGCCAAAAACATTCAGTACTTC. Encoded protein: CASSLDVAKNIQYF.

There are a few counts of this clonotype. The gene calls are TRBV20-1 and TRBJ2-5; 12 nucleotides match TRBD2. The CDR3 consists of 14 residues. Germline V lookup: CDR1 DFQATT, CDR2 SNEGSKA (reference sequence). V lost 6 bases, J lost 5 bases, and 7 bases stayed unmatched. CDR3: CSAEGLAGLETQYF. DNA for the CDR3: TGCAGTGCGGAGGGACTAGCGGGCTTGGAGACCCAGTACTTC.

Many counts were recorded for this clonotype. V gene TRBV4-1 combines with J gene TRBJ2-1; D remains ambiguous. This CDR3 contains 15 residues. Looked up from germline, CDR1 is MGHRA and CDR2 is YSYEKL. V lost 1 base, J lost 1 base, and 8 bases lay in between. CDR3: CASSQASISYNEQFF. As DNA, the CDR3 is TGCGCCAGCAGCCAAGCAAGCATATCCTACAATGAGCAGTTCTTC.

This clonotype was seen only a few times. The rearrangement joins TRBV7-6 to TRBJ1-1; D not resolved. The CDR3 runs to 13 residues. Germline CDR1 reads SGHVS; CDR2 reads FNYEAQ. V was clipped by 7 bases and J by 0 bases, with 9 bases between them. CDR3 region: CASTQDVNTEAFF. The CDR3 region has the DNA TGTGCCAGCACCCAAGACGTGAACACTGAAGCTTTCTTT.

This clonotype was counted ten times or more. This sequence joins TRBV25-1 and TRBJ2-6, with TRBD2 matching 12 bases. The J segment lost 1 base and the V segment lost 6 bases, leaving 4 bases of the junction unmatched. CDR3 size: 17 residues. In germline, CDR1 is MGHDK, CDR2 SYGVNS. In nucleotides, the CDR3 is TGTGCCAGCAGCCCTCTAGCGGGAGGGTCTGGGGCCAACGTCCTGACTTTC. Its protein is CASSPLAGGSGANVLTF.

The table lists this clonotype with a few counts. The gene calls are TRBV20-1 and TRBJ2-1; 7 nucleotides agree with TRBD2. J lost 9 bases, V lost 3 bases, and 11 bases had no gene match. The germline V gene has CDR1 DFQATT and CDR2 SNEGSKA (reference sequence). There are 14 residues in the CDR3. The CDR3 protein is CSARSGRAYGEQFF. CDR3 nucleotides: TGCAGTGCTAGGAGTGGGAGGGCCTATGGTGAGCAGTTCTTC.

This clonotype came up many times. The chain uses TRBV29-1 and TRBJ2-2; 7 nucleotides agree with TRBD2. Germline CDR1 reads SQVTM; CDR2 reads ANQGSEA. After removal of 6 bases from V and 4 bases from J, the junction contained 8 bases not matched to a gene. The CDR3 spans 14 residues. CDR3 bases: TGCAGCGTCCTGGGGGGGTATAGCACCGGGGAGCTGTTTTTT. Amino acids: CSVLGGYSTGELFF.

This clonotype was seen repeatedly, ten times or more. The chain employs TRBV7-2 and TRBJ2-3; 7 nucleotides match TRBD2. There are 17 residues in the CDR3. With V trimmed by 2 bases and J by 0 bases, 8 bases remained unmatched. Germline loops: CDR1 SGHTA, CDR2 FQGNSA. CDR3 amino acids: CASSLQLAGASTDTQYF. The CDR3 region has the DNA TGTGCCAGCAGCTTACAACTTGCGGGAGCAAGCACAGATACGCAGTATTTT.

This chain uses TRBV7-2 with TRBJ2-1, with 8 bases that match TRBD2. There are 15 residues in the CDR3. V dropped 3 bases and J dropped 2; count of bases not matched to a gene: 3. Germline-derived CDR1 and CDR2 are SGHTA and FQGNSA. The CDR3 region is CASSFTSGAYNEQFF. The DNA of the CDR3 is TGTGCCAGCAGCTTCACTAGCGGCGCCTACAATGAGCAGTTCTTC. Full variable domain (rest looked up from reference TRBV7-2 and TRBJ2-1): GAGVSQSPSNKVTEKGKDVELRCDPISGHTALYWYRQSLGQGLEFLIYFQGNSAPDKSGLPSDRFSAERTGGSVSTLTIQRTQQEDSAVYLCASSFTSGAYNEQFFGPGTRLTVL.

This clonotype was seen more than once but under ten times. This CDR3 reads CASSSRPSAEETQYF. CDR3 DNA sequence: TGTGCCAGCAGTTCCCGCCCTAGCGCAGAAGAGACCCAGTACTTC. The V and J genes are TRBV27 and TRBJ2-5; a weak D match, TRBD2 (6 bases). V lost 4 bases and J lost 3, with 15 bases in between. CDR1 and CDR2 from the germline V gene are MNHEY and SMNVEV (reference sequence). This CDR3 has 15 residues.

This clonotype was found many times. V and J are TRBV11-2 and TRBJ2-5, with 12 bases fitting TRBD2. Germline V gene sequence: CDR1 SGHAT, CDR2 FQNNGV. The CDR3 consists of 15 residues. Trimming removed 3 bases from V and 2 bases from J; junction bases left unmatched: 1. The CDR3, as DNA: TGTGCCAGCAGCTTCCTAGCGGGAGGGCAAGAGACCCAGTACTTC. Its protein is CASSFLAGGQETQYF.

In this sample, this clonotype turned up many times. This chain joins TRBV20-1 and TRBJ2-2; D is uncertain. Trimming left V 2 bases short and J 0 bases short, with 7 bases between. The length of the CDR3 is 14 residues. Germline lookup yields CDR1 DFQATT and CDR2 SNEGSKA (reference sequence). CDR3: CSARHYPNTGELFF. CDR3 nucleotide sequence: TGCAGTGCTAGACACTACCCGAACACCGGGGAGCTGTTTTTT.

This clonotype was counted at least ten times. This chain joins TRBV20-1 and TRBJ2-2; unclear D gene. Germline V gene sequence: CDR1 DFQATT, CDR2 SNEGSKA (reference sequence). Trimming removed 0 bases at V and 0 bases at J, with 14 bases between. This CDR3 has 17 residues. The CDR3 coding sequence is TGCAGTGCTAGAGATCGAAAATTCGGGTCGAACACCGGGGAGCTGTTTTTT. Translating gives CSARDRKFGSNTGELFF.